This T cell receptor beta chain appears in the sequencing data of a study of Ad26.COV2.S vaccination and SARS-CoV-2 variants. Study as a whole: Doses of Ad26.COV2.S were injected into muscle once or twice, 56 days apart.

Study-wide findings and caveats: The authors reported substantial breadth in spike-specific CD8+ and CD4+ T cell responses after vaccination. Similar non-spike TCR breadth was seen in vaccine and placebo recipients. There was a possibility that the TCR breadth and depth analyses underestimated total T cell responses.

The CDR3 loop spans 15 amino acids. V was pared by 8 bases and J by 2 bases, with 18 bases between. Germline CDR1 and CDR2: MDHEN and SYDVKM. Here immunoSEQ multiplex PCR was the method, and the copy in TCRdb shows in-frame clones only, minus some. The data contain about 350,000 clones, roughly nine tenths of them singletons. Remarks on this clone: Antigen: not known.

As for treatment: 19 received Ad26.COV2.S at low or high dose, single or two shots; about 5 received placebo; per-sample allocation not given. Sampling happened 63 days after the first vaccine or placebo injection. This clonotype originated in a person between 18 and 60 years old who received the Ad26.COV2.S COVID-19 vaccine or a placebo. The chain couples TRBV28 to TRBJ1-2; D gene uncertain. The specimen was peripheral blood, collected in a trial of Ad26.COV2.S vaccine versus placebo. CDR3: CASGIERRNNYGYTF. CDR3 nucleotide sequence: TGTGCCAGCGGGATCGAACGCAGAAACAACTATGGCTACACCTTC.